This TCR beta chain was sequenced during a study of blood T cell repertoires in COVID-19. Overall study: In each case, the material was cDNA or gDNA derived from T cells, B-cell-depleted T cells, or PBMCs.

Original handling: Estimates of nucleated cell counts were drawn from the amplification of reference gene primers. Measured with immunoSEQ multiplex PCR; TCRdb has only the in-frame clones, and not every one. The V and J calls and clone size are taken from that table; D and trimming were inferred from the DNA. The data show under 200,000 clones, around 82% seen once. The CDR3 runs 16 residues. Germline CDR1 reads SGHTA; CDR2 reads FQGNSA. J lost 6 bases, V lost 3 bases, and 6 bases had no gene match. This TCR derives from a man aged 18 to 30 with active or convalescent COVID-19. Specimen: peripheral blood. The chain links TRBV7-2 to TRBJ2-3; TRBD2 agrees at 13 bases. The CDR3 DNA reads as TGTGCCAGCAGCTTCAGACTAGCGGGGGGCAGGGATACGCAGTATTTT. Translating gives CASSFRLAGGRDTQYF.